This TCR beta chain comes out of a study of molecular identifiers for immune sequencing clone quantification (dated by TCRdb to 2017 to 2018). Concerning the study at large: For a replicate experiment, the RNA from either 20,000 or 100,000 naive CD8 T cells was divided into five aliquots, and four of those aliquots went on to sequencing. This methods study used CD8 T cells to benchmark TCR RNA copy counting and molecular-identifier clustering-based TCR repertoire sequencing (MIDCIRS).

In the case of this clonotype: Its cognate antigen has yet to be identified. It has no much larger one-base neighbor in the sample; base qualities were not kept.

The CDR3 contains 16 residues, cysteine and phenylalanine counted. CDR3 DNA is the only sequence kept; it has 48 bases, read in frame from the first base. Deletion took 0 bases off V and 2 bases off J, with a span of 14 bases between the germline ends. The germline V gene supplies CDR1 LGHNA and CDR2 YSLEER. Libraries of naive CD8 T cells were built from anywhere between about 20,000 and 1,000,000 sorted cells, with 10%, 30% or 50% of the purified RNA used. Naive CD8 T cells were FACS-sorted as CD8+CD4-CCR7+CD45RA+ on a BD FACSAria II into RLT Plus buffer. To test detection sensitivity, Jurkat RNA equivalent to roughly eleven TCR copies was spiked into samples of roughly 18,000-1,100,000 naive CD8 T cells. Enrichment of CD8 T cells was done with RosetteSep CD8+ T Cell Enrichment Cocktail plus Ficoll-Paque, and ACK red cell lysis came afterward. Overall study results and their limits: When barcode sub-clustering was not used, chimeric consensus sequences inflated TCR diversity, with chimeras reaching as high as 47%. Around 2.9 recovered TCR RNA copies per cell were obtained by modeling, versus around 9.8 by digital PCR, implying a capture efficiency of 25% to 30%. Naive libraries contained spiked-in Jurkat TCR RNA (around ten copies' worth), which is not part of the donor repertoire. Spiked-in Jurkat TCR RNA equivalent to a single cell was reported to be detectable even among 850,000 to 1,000,000 naive CD8 T cells. In CMV-specific effector cells, over 98% of molecules were held by clones above 20 RNA copies, whereas under 1% of molecules were held by such clones in naive cells. The sizes of highly expanded clones could end up underestimated when identical TCR molecules share a barcode.

The method behind the library was PCR. Reads for this sample came from a NextSeq 500. Preparation of bulk TCR libraries followed a previously described approach, with the TCR primers listed in Table S5. Purification of total RNA was performed with the Qiagen AllPrep DNA/RNA kit. Before any analysis, reads coming from multiple sequencing runs of the same library were combined into one pool. In the original analysis: Reads were retained only if the reads had an exact TCR constant sequence, and the retained reads were trimmed to 150 nt and grouped according to their 12-nt molecular barcodes. Within each barcode group, reads were sub-clustered at a 15% Levenshtein threshold, and quality-weighted consensus sequences were built per RNA molecule. Non-functional sequences were discarded, and so were lower-count sequences lying one edit away from another sequence. Based on fitting two negative binomial distributions, any barcode sub-cluster with under 20% of the maximum read count was discarded. In-frame beta chains were kept once TCRdb had trimmed the public reads at Q25 with fastp and called clones with MiXCR. Each CDR3 protein appears once, grouped with its most common genes and DNA. TCRdb's processing, not the authors', yielded these V and J calls. Recorded for this sample are nearly 650,000 distinct CDR3 sequences; about 25% of them occurred a single time. The top ten constitute about 0.81% of the sample.

The receptor was derived from a human donor in good health. Some libraries in this study had Jurkat cell RNA spiked in. The specimen sequenced was naive CD8+ T cells from blood, with Jurkat cell RNA spiked in. Sample cell subset or site, as interpreted from the label and publication: FACS-sorted CD8+CD4-CCR7+CD45RA+ naive T cells. The chain was built from TRBV4-3 and TRBJ2-7; the D gene is perhaps TRBD1, on 5 matching bases. The DNA sequence follows: TGCGCCAGCAGCCAAGATATAGGTCCAGGGCCCTACGAGCAGTACTTC. This encodes CASSQDIGPGPYEQYF.